A single sample is the source of the 32 T cell receptor beta chains below, sequenced in a study of T cells in localized non-small cell lung cancer. The table came from immunoSEQ multiplex PCR; TCRdb's copy has only in-frame clones and leaves some out. The sample has 15,000 to 20,000 clones; 75% to 90% are singletons. The sequences come from peripheral blood, collected before any cancer treatment. The receptors originated from a male donor aged 60 or older with stage II squamous cell lung carcinoma.

Only a few counts were recorded for this clone. The chain is built from TRBV7-9 and TRBJ2-1, with TRBD2 matching over 9 bases. The trim removed 2 bases at V and 6 bases at J, leaving 11 bases unmatched. The CDR3 consists of 17 residues. Germline assignment: CDR1 SEHNR and CDR2 FQNEAQ (reference sequence). CDR3 in amino acids: CASSLMMGSGRSNEQFF. CDR3 sequence (DNA): TGTGCCAGCAGCTTAATGATGGGTAGCGGGAGAAGCAATGAGCAGTTCTTC.

The CDR3 here is CASSQGYEQYF. The CDR3 DNA follows: TGTGCCAGCAGCCAGGGTTACGAGCAGTACTTC. The J gene is TRBJ2-7, the V gene TRBV14; D is ambiguous. V was trimmed by 3 bases and J by 4 bases, leaving 4 bases between them. The CDR3 runs to 11 residues. CDR1 and CDR2 (germline): SGHDN, FVKESK.

The rearrangement uses TRBV7-9 and TRBJ2-7; possibly TRBD1 or TRBD2 for D (6 bases each). The CDR3 extends over 13 amino acids. The germline V gene encodes CDR1 SEHNR and CDR2 FQNEAQ (reference sequence). With 8 bases removed from V and 5 bases from J, the gap between germline ends came to 16 bases. The DNA of the CDR3 is TGTGCCAGCGCCCGTCGGGGGCCGGACGAGCAGTACTTC. This codes for CASARRGPDEQYF.

The sample holds a few counts of this clone. CDR3 in DNA: TGTGCCAGTAGGGGAGTAGGTCGAGAGCGGAGCTCCTACAATGAGCAGTTCTTC. It translates to CASRGVGRERSSYNEQFF. The chain carries TRBV7-2 and TRBJ2-1, with D perhaps given as TRBD1 or TRBD2 (5 bases each). The germline CDR1 and CDR2 sequences are SGHTA and FQGNSA. CDR3 size: 18 residues. The V end lost 9 bases, the J end lost 0 bases, and 24 bases lay between the germline ends.

The chain joins TRBV19 to TRBJ2-1, with TRBD2 identical over 9 bases. This CDR3 comprises 14 residues. Germline V gene lookup returns CDR1 LNHDA and CDR2 SQIVND (reference sequence). J lost 0 bases, V lost 10 bases, and 4 bases had no gene match. Here the CDR3 DNA reads TGTGCCACCGCGACTAGCGGCTCCTACAATGAGCAGTTCTTC. It translates to CATATSGSYNEQFF.

The chain has TRBV5-5 and TRBJ2-6; D is tentatively TRBD1 or TRBD2 (7 bases each). Per germline, CDR1 SGHKS and CDR2 YYEKEE (reference sequence). V was cut by 1 base and J by 0 bases, with 11 bases left in between. The CDR3 loop spans 17 amino acids. The DNA of the CDR3 is TGTGCCAGCAGCTTGAGGGAGGGGGCCTCTGGGGCCAACGTCCTGACTTTC. Its protein product is CASSLREGASGANVLTF.

V is TRBV18 and J is TRBJ1-2; 7 bases match TRBD1. The V segment lost 2 bases and the J segment 2 bases; nucleotides outside the gene matches: 2. This CDR3 contains 14 residues. Per germline, CDR1 KGHSH and CDR2 LQKENI. The chain's CDR3 is CASSPDRANYGYTF. The CDR3 bases are TGTGCCAGCTCACCAGACAGGGCCAACTATGGCTACACCTTC.

This chain joins TRBV5-1 and TRBJ2-5, with no clear D. Looked up from germline, CDR1 is SGHRS and CDR2 is YFSETQ. V gave up 0 bases and J gave up 4 bases, with 4 bases separating them. The CDR3 spans 12 residues. CDR3 sequence: CASSLVLETQYF. CDR3 nucleotide sequence: TGCGCCAGCAGCTTGGTTTTAGAGACCCAGTACTTC.

The V gene is TRBV10-3, the J gene TRBJ1-1; 12 nucleotides align to TRBD1. CDR3 size: 15 residues. Trimming removed 7 bases from V and 4 bases from J; junction bases left unmatched: 7. Germline V gene lookup returns CDR1 ENHRY and CDR2 SYGVKD. DNA of the CDR3: TGTGCCATCAATCCGGGACAGGGGGCGCGCACTGAAGCTTTCTTT. It yields the protein CAINPGQGARTEAFF.

The CDR3 spells CASSLGLRSGRTYNEQFF. The CDR3 bases are TGTGCCAGCAGTTTAGGTCTTCGGAGCGGGAGAACCTACAATGAGCAGTTCTTC. The rearrangement uses TRBV27 and TRBJ2-1, with TRBD2 matching over 8 bases. Germline CDR1 MNHEY, CDR2 SMNVEV (reference sequence). Trimming removed 2 bases from V and 2 bases from J; junction bases left unmatched: 11. The CDR3 covers 18 residues.

The rearrangement uses TRBV7-8 and TRBJ1-3; a weak D match, TRBD1 (5 bases). Trimming removed 5 bases at V and 0 bases at J, with 11 bases between. Per the germline V gene, CDR1 is SGHVS and CDR2 is FQNEAQ. This CDR3 has 15 residues. The CDR3 DNA reads as TGTGCCAGCAGCGCAACAGGCAACTCTGGAAACACCATATATTTT. Protein: CASSATGNSGNTIYF.

The chain links TRBV29-1 to TRBJ2-3; 11 bases fit TRBD2. This CDR3 is 16 amino acids long. The germline V gene has CDR1 SQVTM and CDR2 ANQGSEA. V shed 1 base, J shed 2 bases, and the junction held 5 bases outside the gene matches. CDR3 in amino acids: CSVEGGLAEYTDTQYF. The DNA for the CDR3 is TGCAGCGTTGAAGGGGGACTAGCGGAATACACAGATACGCAGTATTTT.

Only a few counts were recorded for this clone. The chain recombines TRBV29-1 with TRBJ2-2; 9 nucleotides align to TRBD2. From germline, CDR1 is SQVTM and CDR2 ANQGSEA. The CDR3 runs 14 residues. V lost 6 bases, J lost 6 bases, and 8 bases stayed unmatched. The CDR3 reads CSVASGIGAGELFF. The CDR3 bases are TGCAGCGTGGCTAGCGGGATAGGCGCCGGGGAGCTGTTTTTT.

The J gene is TRBJ2-3, the V gene TRBV13; D is perhaps TRBD2 (6 bases). V lost 1 base, J lost 3 bases, and 11 bases lay in between. The CDR3 contains 15 residues. CDR1 PRHDT and CDR2 FYEKMQ come from the germline V gene (reference sequence). The CDR3 nucleotides read TGTGCCAGCAGCTTAGTCGGGGGTAAAACAGATACGCAGTATTTT. Its protein product is CASSLVGGKTDTQYF.

V gene TRBV5-6 combines with J gene TRBJ2-5, with unresolved D. This CDR3 has 13 amino acids. The V gene's germline CDR1 is SGHDT and CDR2 YYEEEE. V was clipped by 2 bases and J by 1 base, with 6 bases between them. CDR3 sequence reads: CASSFGFQETQYF. CDR3 DNA sequence: TGTGCCAGCAGCTTCGGCTTCCAAGAGACCCAGTACTTC.

The CDR3 reads CASSLARDTQYF. CDR3 DNA sequence: TGTGCCAGCAGTTTGGCGAGAGATACGCAGTATTTT. The chain recombines TRBV28 with TRBJ2-3; no definite D call. Trimming stripped 3 bases from V and 5 bases from J, with 6 bases between. The CDR3 covers 12 residues. Germline values: CDR1 MDHEN, CDR2 SYDVKM.

CDR3 in amino acids: CASSLPLGGLSSYNEQFF. The CDR3 region has the DNA TGCGCCAGCAGCTTGCCCTTAGGGGGTCTAAGCTCCTACAATGAGCAGTTCTTC. The chain joins TRBV5-1 to TRBJ2-1, with D perhaps matching TRBD1 (6 bases). The germline V gene has CDR1 SGHRS and CDR2 YFSETQ. Trimming took 1 base from V and 0 from J, leaving 17 bases between them. The CDR3 loop spans 18 amino acids.

The chain joins TRBV5-5 to TRBJ2-3, with 10 bases matching TRBD2. Trimming removed 5 bases from V and 8 bases from J; junction bases left unmatched: 8. The germline gives CDR1 SGHKS, CDR2 YYEKEE (reference sequence). This CDR3 comprises 14 residues. The CDR3 coding sequence is TGTGCCAGCAGGTCAAGCGGGAGGGGCAGTACGCAGTATTTT. The encoded protein is CASRSSGRGSTQYF.

The chain links TRBV5-1 to TRBJ1-2; unclear D gene. This CDR3 contains 14 residues. The V gene lost 2 bases and the J gene lost 3 bases, with 11 bases spanning the gap. The germline CDR1 and CDR2 sequences are SGHRS and YFSETQ. This CDR3 is CASSFEGGDYGYTF. CDR3 sequence (DNA): TGCGCCAGCAGCTTTGAGGGTGGGGACTATGGCTACACCTTC.

V gene TRBV19 combines with J gene TRBJ2-5; D not resolved. V was shortened by 3 bases and J by 1 base, with 12 bases between the two germline ends. CDR3 length: 15 amino acids. Germline V gene sequence: CDR1 LNHDA, CDR2 SQIVND (reference sequence). The CDR3 nucleotides read TGTGCCAGTAGTATCATGCGGATGGGCCAAGAGACCCAGTACTTC. Its protein product is CASSIMRMGQETQYF.

J is TRBJ1-2 and V is TRBV2; D not certain. The CDR3 is 12 amino acids. Germline assignment: CDR1 SNHLY and CDR2 FYNNEI. V was cut by 8 bases and J by 2 bases, with 9 bases left in between. The CDR3, as DNA: TGTGCCAGCCTCCGGAGAAACTATGGCTACACCTTC. Its translation is CASLRRNYGYTF.

The chain couples TRBV18 to TRBJ1-1; no firm D call. V lost 2 bases, J lost 1 base, and 11 bases lay in between. CDR1 is KGHSH, CDR2 LQKENI, per germline. This CDR3 has 15 amino acids. CDR3 residues: CASSPVPVPNTEAFF. The DNA of the CDR3 is TGTGCCAGCTCACCAGTTCCAGTCCCGAACACTGAAGCTTTCTTT.

The rearrangement joins TRBV11-3 to TRBJ2-1, with D possibly being TRBD1 or TRBD2 (5 bases each). The ends were cut back, 2 bases at V and 7 bases at J, with 9 bases in the middle. The CDR3 contains 13 residues. Per the germline V gene, CDR1 is SGHNT and CDR2 is YENEEA. CDR3 DNA: TGTGCCAGCAGCTTAACGGGGCTGAATGAGCAGTTCTTC. Residues: CASSLTGLNEQFF.

This clone was seen a single time. This chain links TRBV29-1 with TRBJ1-1, with 9 bases lining up with TRBD1. The CDR3 length is 14 residues. CDR1 is SQVTM and CDR2 is ANQGSEA in the germline V gene. V was pared by 7 bases and J by 1 base, with 7 bases of the junction left unmatched. The CDR3 nucleotides are TGCAGCGCCGAAAAGGGACAGGGGAACACTGAAGCTTTCTTT. It yields the protein CSAEKGQGNTEAFF.

The V call is TRBV7-8, the J call TRBJ2-5, with TRBD1 identical over 7 bases. This CDR3 is 15 amino acids long. Germline CDR1 and CDR2: SGHVS and FQNEAQ. V shed 1 base, J shed 4 bases, and the junction held 6 bases outside the gene matches. CDR3 amino acids: CASSLVTGVGETQYF. The CDR3 DNA follows: TGTGCCAGCAGCTTAGTCACAGGGGTAGGAGAGACCCAGTACTTC.

This sequence joins TRBV7-3 and TRBJ1-5; D perhaps matches TRBD1 (5 bases). In germline, CDR1 is SGHTA, CDR2 FQGTGA. The CDR3 totals 13 residues. V lost 3 bases and J lost 5, with 8 bases in between. The CDR3, as DNA: TGTGCCAGCAGCTTGAGGGGAGATCAGCCCCAGCATTTT. It is translated as CASSLRGDQPQHF. The variable domain in full, completed from reference TRBV7-3 and TRBJ1-5, reads GAGVSQTPSNKVTEKGKYVELRCDPISGHTALYWYRQSLGQGPEFLIYFQGTGAADDSGLPNDRFFAVRPEGSVSTLKIQRTERGDSAVYLCASSLRGDQPQHFGDGTRLSIL.

The CDR3 DNA follows: TGCGCCAGCAGCTTGCGCGACGTTGGGAACACCGGGGAGCTGTTTTTT. Amino acid sequence: CASSLRDVGNTGELFF. V gene TRBV5-1 combines with J gene TRBJ2-2; D gene ambiguous. Looked up from germline, CDR1 is SGHRS and CDR2 is YFSETQ. The CDR3 length is 16 residues. Trimming pared 1 base from V and 1 base from J, leaving 11 bases between.

This rearrangement joins TRBV6-5 to TRBJ2-2; D not certain. The CDR3 is 12 residues long. Trimming pared 8 bases from V and 2 bases from J, leaving 6 bases between. CDR1 MNHEY and CDR2 SVGAGI come from the germline V gene. CDR3 loop: CASRGNTGELFF. CDR3 in DNA: TGTGCCAGCCGAGGCAACACCGGGGAGCTGTTTTTT.

The chain carries TRBV28 and TRBJ2-7; possibly TRBD2 for D (5 bases). V lost 6 bases, J lost 6 bases, and 15 bases lay in between. CDR1 MDHEN and CDR2 SYDVKM come from the germline V gene. The CDR3 runs 13 residues. CDR3 protein: CASSRPVGSEQYF. CDR3 DNA sequence: TGTGCCAGCAGCCGCCCGGTAGGGAGCGAGCAGTACTTC.

The genes are TRBV4-1 and TRBJ2-7; no firm D call. CDR3 length: 15 residues. In germline, CDR1 is MGHRA, CDR2 YSYEKL. V was clipped by 1 base and J by 2 bases, with 12 bases between them. This CDR3 reads CASSQGWASPYEQYF. The CDR3 DNA reads as TGCGCCAGCAGCCAAGGATGGGCCAGTCCCTACGAGCAGTACTTC.

The chain couples TRBV2 to TRBJ2-7; D remains ambiguous. Germline-derived CDR1 and CDR2 are SNHLY and FYNNEI. V lost 7 bases and J 1 base, leaving 5 bases between the germline ends. This CDR3 spans 11 amino acids. For the CDR3, the DNA is TGTGCCAGCACTCAATCCTACGAGCAGTACTTC. Amino acid sequence: CASTQSYEQYF.

The chain combines TRBV10-3 with TRBJ1-1; 8 bases map to TRBD1. CDR1 and CDR2 from the germline V gene are ENHRY and SYGVKD. The CDR3 contains 15 residues. After removal of 4 bases from V and 6 bases from J, the junction contained 10 bases not matched to a gene. CDR3 in DNA: TGTGCCATCAGTGCCTCAGGGGGCGCGGCCTCTGAAGCTTTCTTT. It is translated as CAISASGGAASEAFF.